The 21 T cell receptor beta chains below come from one sample, sequenced in a study of monozygotic twins with inflammatory bowel disease (dated by TCRdb to between 2019 and 2020). The library came from 5' RACE. Sequencer: Illumina HiSeq 2500. Following TCRdb reprocessing, every CDR3 protein sequence forms one entry, and DNA is not provided. The sample's table lists a count of 150,000 to 200,000 distinct CDR3 sequences. The ten most abundant clones make up 2.8% of the sample. Sequenced material: blood. The source is a human donor with ulcerative colitis or Crohn's disease, or a healthy co-twin of an affected twin (not recorded which).

The rearrangement uses TRBV20-1 and TRBJ2-7; TCRdb designates TRBD1, a call that cannot be tested without DNA. The CDR3 is 14 residues long. Germline lookup yields CDR1 DFQATT and CDR2 SNEGSKA (reference sequence). The CDR3 here is CSARDRGNPYEQYF.

V is TRBV5-1 and J is TRBJ1-1. In germline, CDR1 is SGHRS, CDR2 YFSETQ. The CDR3 sequence is 13 residues long. CDR3 loop: CASSGVWGTEAFF.

The CDR3 loop reads CATSDSDGDYGYTF. This chain connects TRBV24-1 to TRBJ1-2. The CDR3 is 14 amino acids. The germline CDR1 and CDR2 sequences are KGHDR and SFDVKD.

The chain carries TRBV12-3 or TRBV12-4 and TRBJ2-1; the D call from TCRdb, TRBD1, cannot be confirmed without DNA. The CDR3 runs 15 residues. CDR3: CASSTGDSLYNEQFF.

J is TRBJ2-7 and V is TRBV7-9. This CDR3 spans 17 amino acids. Germline V CDR1 and CDR2: SEHNR, FQNEAQ (reference sequence). The CDR3 is CASSVAPLSAGSHEQYF.

The genes are TRBV5-1 and TRBJ2-7; TCRdb outputs TRBD1, but without DNA this stays unchecked. CDR3 length: 14 amino acids. Germline V gives CDR1 SGHRS, CDR2 YFSETQ. This chain's CDR3 is CASSVKGQNYEQYF.

This sequence joins TRBV13 and TRBJ1-6; TCRdb's D call, TRBD1, is unchecked because there is no DNA. Germline CDR1 PRHDT, CDR2 FYEKMQ (reference sequence). The CDR3 sequence is 15 residues long. CDR3 amino acids: CASSLQGQGKRALHF. Filled out from reference TRBV13 and TRBJ1-6, the complete variable domain reads AAGVIQSPRHLIKEKRETATLKCYPIPRHDTVYWYQQGPGQDPQFLISFYEKMQSDKGSIPDRFSAQQFSDYHSELNMSSLELGDSALYFCASSLQGQGKRALHFGNGTRLTVT.

V and J are TRBV5-1 and TRBJ1-5; the D gene TCRdb calls, TRBD1, cannot be checked with no DNA. This CDR3 spans 14 amino acids. In germline, CDR1 is SGHRS, CDR2 YFSETQ. The CDR3 here is CASSVGTGDQPQHF.

The rearrangement joins TRBV28 to TRBJ2-1; with no DNA, the TCRdb D assignment of TRBD1 cannot be verified. Germline V lookup: CDR1 MDHEN, CDR2 SYDVKM. The CDR3 covers 14 residues. The CDR3 spells CATRLDRVVYEQFF.

The chain joins TRBV12-3 or TRBV12-4 to TRBJ1-5; TCRdb outputs TRBD1, but without DNA this stays unchecked. This CDR3 comprises 13 residues. The CDR3 loop reads CASRNNRDQPQHF.

This chain links TRBV29-1 with TRBJ2-2; the D gene TCRdb calls, TRBD1, cannot be checked with no DNA. Germline CDR1 and CDR2: SQVTM and ANQGSEA. The CDR3 has 11 residues. CDR3: CSVRQAGELFF.

The V and J genes are TRBV5-5 and TRBJ2-7; the D gene TCRdb calls, TRBD1, cannot be checked with no DNA. Per germline, CDR1 SGHKS and CDR2 YYEKEE (reference sequence). CDR3 length equals 15 residues. The CDR3 loop is CASSLYRTGGYEQYF.

The chain has TRBV4-1 and TRBJ2-7. The germline V gene has CDR1 MGHRA and CDR2 YSYEKL. The CDR3 has 15 residues. The CDR3 reads CASSQDYTRLYEQYF.

This chain links TRBV19 with TRBJ2-1; TCRdb proposes TRBD2, but this gene call is untestable without DNA. The CDR3 has 14 amino acids. The germline gives CDR1 LNHDA, CDR2 SQIVND (reference sequence). The CDR3 is CASSTRTNYNEQFF. Full variable domain (outside the CDR3, taken from reference TRBV19 and TRBJ2-1): DGGITQSPKYLFRKEGQNVTLSCEQNLNHDAMYWYRQDPGQGLRLIYYSQIVNDFQKGDIAEGYSVSREKKESFPLTVTSAQKNPTAFYLCASSTRTNYNEQFFGPGTRLTVL.

V is TRBV28 and J is TRBJ2-5; TCRdb selects TRBD1, and the lack of DNA leaves this call unchecked. This CDR3 is 14 amino acids long. Germline V gene sequence: CDR1 MDHEN, CDR2 SYDVKM. CDR3 sequence reads: CASSPRPLLETQYF.

The rearrangement joins TRBV6-2 or TRBV6-3 to TRBJ2-6; TCRdb calls TRBD1, which cannot be checked without DNA. The CDR3 sequence is 16 residues long. The germline V gene encodes CDR1 MNHEY and CDR2 SVGEGT. The CDR3 protein is CASILTGGSGANVLTF.

This chain joins TRBV3-1 and TRBJ1-1. This CDR3 region has 13 residues. Looked up from germline, CDR1 is LGHDT and CDR2 is YNNKEL (reference sequence). Here the CDR3 reads CASSPTSGTEAFF.

This sequence joins TRBV27 and TRBJ2-1; TCRdb lists TRBD2, though no DNA is available to test this call. Germline V gene data show CDR1 as MNHEY and CDR2 as SMNVEV (reference sequence). CDR3 length: 14 amino acids. CDR3 loop: CASSPKRELGEQFF.

V usage is TRBV7-9 and J usage is TRBJ1-4; TCRdb selects TRBD1, and the lack of DNA leaves this call unchecked. The CDR3 length is 14 residues. Germline V lookup: CDR1 SEHNR, CDR2 FQNEAQ (reference sequence). The chain's CDR3 is CASSPDRSNEKLFF. Full variable domain (remainder filled in from reference TRBV7-9 and TRBJ1-4): DTGVSQNPRHKITKRGQNVTFRCDPISEHNRLYWYRQTLGQGPEFLTYFQNEAQLEKSRLLSDRFSAERPKGSFSTLEIQRTEQGDSAMYLCASSPDRSNEKLFFGSGTQLSVL.

The J gene is TRBJ1-4, the V gene TRBV7-7; without DNA, the TCRdb call of TRBD1 cannot be checked. This CDR3 has 15 amino acids. Germline V CDR1 and CDR2: SSHAT, FNYEAQ (reference sequence). CDR3 loop: CASSKGDTTNEKLFF. The whole variable domain, filled in from reference TRBV7-7 and TRBJ1-4, reads GAGVSQSPRYKVTKRGQDVTLRCDPISSHATLYWYQQALGQGPEFLTYFNYEAQPDKSGLPSDRFSAERPEGSISTLTIQRTEQRDSAMYRCASSKGDTTNEKLFFGSGTQLSVL.

The chain recombines TRBV5-1 with TRBJ1-6; TCRdb calls TRBD1, which cannot be checked without DNA. There are 17 residues in the CDR3. Germline V CDR1 and CDR2: SGHRS, YFSETQ. The CDR3 reads CASSFHASGRGRITLHF.